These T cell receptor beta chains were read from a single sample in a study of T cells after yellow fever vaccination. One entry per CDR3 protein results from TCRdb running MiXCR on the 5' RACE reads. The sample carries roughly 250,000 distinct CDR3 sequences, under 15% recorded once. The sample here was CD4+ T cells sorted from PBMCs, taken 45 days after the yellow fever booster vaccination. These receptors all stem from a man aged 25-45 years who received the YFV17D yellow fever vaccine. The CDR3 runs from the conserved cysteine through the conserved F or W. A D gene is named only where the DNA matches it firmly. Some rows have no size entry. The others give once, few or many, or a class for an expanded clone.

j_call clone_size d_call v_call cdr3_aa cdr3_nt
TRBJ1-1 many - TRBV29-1 CSVHEGTEAFF TGCAGCGTCCATGAGGGCACTGAAGCTTTCTTT
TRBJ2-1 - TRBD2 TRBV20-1 CSALPGAGERYNEQFF TGCAGTGCTCTCCCGGGAGCGGGAGAGAGGTACAATGAGCAGTTCTTC
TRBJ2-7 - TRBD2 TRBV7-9 CASSWEGSYEQYF TGTGCCAGCAGCTGGGAGGGCTCCTACGAGCAGTACTTC
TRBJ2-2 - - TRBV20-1 CSARAAETGELFF TGCAGTGCTAGAGCCGCGGAAACCGGGGAGCTGTTTTTT
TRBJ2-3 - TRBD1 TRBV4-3 CASSRDRPRGPRADTQYF TGCGCCAGCAGCCGGGATCGCCCAAGGGGGCCCAGGGCAGATACGCAGTATTTT
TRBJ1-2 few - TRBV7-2 CASSPRTENGYTF TGTGCCAGCAGCCCTCGGACGGAAAATGGCTACACCTTC
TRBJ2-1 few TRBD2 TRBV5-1 CASSLEAGGPGEQFF TGCGCCAGCAGCTTGGAGGCGGGAGGTCCCGGGGAGCAGTTCTTC
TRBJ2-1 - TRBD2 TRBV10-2 CASSALAGGANEQFF TGCGCCAGCAGTGCCTTAGCGGGAGGGGCCAATGAGCAGTTCTTC
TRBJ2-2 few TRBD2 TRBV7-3 CASTFSGSGGTGELFF TGTGCCAGCACCTTTAGCGGGAGTGGGGGCACCGGGGAGCTGTTTTTT
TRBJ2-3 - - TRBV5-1 CASSLGSSVADTQYF TGCGCCAGCAGCTTGGGGTCTAGTGTCGCAGATACGCAGTATTTT
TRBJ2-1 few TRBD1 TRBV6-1 CASKLPGQGGNEQFF TGTGCCAGCAAATTACCTGGACAGGGGGGCAATGAGCAGTTCTTC
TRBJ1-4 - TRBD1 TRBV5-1 CASSLDRWNEKLFF TGCGCCAGCAGCCTGGACAGGTGGAATGAAAAACTGTTTTTT
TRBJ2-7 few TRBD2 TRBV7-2 CASSLAGTNNYEQYF TGTGCCAGCAGCTTAGCCGGGACTAATAACTACGAGCAGTACTTC
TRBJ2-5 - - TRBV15 CATSQRTNQETQYF TGTGCCACCAGTCAACGGACAAACCAAGAGACCCAGTACTTC
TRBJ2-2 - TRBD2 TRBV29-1 CSVGPTSGKNTGELFF TGCAGCGTTGGCCCGACTAGCGGGAAGAACACCGGGGAGCTGTTTTTT
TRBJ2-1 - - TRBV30 CAWSQRQRRRDEQFF TGTGCCTGGAGTCAGCGGCAGCGCCGGAGGGATGAGCAGTTCTTC
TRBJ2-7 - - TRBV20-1 CSVYSPNEQYF TGCAGTGTCTACTCGCCCAACGAGCAGTACTTC
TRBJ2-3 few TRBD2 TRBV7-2 CASSLQSGGSTDTQYF TGTGCCAGCAGCTTACAGTCGGGAGGGAGCACAGATACGCAGTATTTT
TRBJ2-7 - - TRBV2 CASSPKPLSYEQYF TGTGCCAGCAGCCCTAAGCCACTCTCCTACGAGCAGTACTTC
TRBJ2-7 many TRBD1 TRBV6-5 CASSYLGTGIHEQYF TGTGCCAGCAGTTACTTAGGGACAGGGATCCACGAGCAGTACTTC
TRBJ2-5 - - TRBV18 CASSHRSQQETQYF TGTGCCAGCTCACATCGCTCCCAGCAAGAGACCCAGTACTTC
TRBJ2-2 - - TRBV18 CASSPWGGTNTGELFF TGTGCCAGCTCCCCCTGGGGCGGGACGAACACCGGGGAGCTGTTTTTT
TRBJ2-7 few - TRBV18 CASSGPYEQYF TGTGCCAGCTCGGGACCCTACGAGCAGTACTTC
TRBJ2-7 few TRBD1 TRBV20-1 CSAQTGTGSYEQYF TGCAGTGCTCAAACCGGGACAGGGTCCTACGAGCAGTACTTC
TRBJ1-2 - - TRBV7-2 CASSLGQYYGYTF TGTGCCAGCAGCTTAGGACAGTACTATGGCTACACCTTC
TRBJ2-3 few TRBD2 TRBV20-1 CSAFGAGGPTQYF TGCAGTGCCTTTGGAGCGGGAGGGCCCACGCAGTATTTT
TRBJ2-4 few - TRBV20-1 CSARAGQGLAKNIQYF TGCAGTGCTAGAGCCGGCCAGGGGCTAGCCAAAAACATTCAGTACTTC
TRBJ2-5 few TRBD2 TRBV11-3 CASSRAGTETQYF TGTGCCAGCAGCCGAGCGGGAACAGAGACCCAGTACTTC
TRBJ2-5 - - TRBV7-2 CASSSGRSTEETQYF TGTGCCAGCAGCTCGGGACGCTCGACGGAGGAGACCCAGTACTTC
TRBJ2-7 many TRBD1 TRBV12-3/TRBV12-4 CASSPRDRGTYEQYF TGTGCCAGCAGCCCCCGGGACAGGGGCACCTACGAGCAGTACTTC
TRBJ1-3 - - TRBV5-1 CAMSLGLLSGNTIYF TGCGCCATGAGCTTGGGGCTGCTCTCTGGAAACACCATATATTTT
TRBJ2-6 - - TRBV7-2 CASSFDGSLGANVLTF TGTGCCAGCAGCTTCGACGGGTCTCTGGGGGCCAACGTCCTGACTTTC
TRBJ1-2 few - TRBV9 CASSPSDSPNYGYTF TGTGCCAGCAGCCCCTCGGACAGCCCTAACTATGGCTACACCTTC
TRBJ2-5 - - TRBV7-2 CASSQDRASGTQYF TGTGCCAGCAGCCAAGATAGGGCGTCAGGGACCCAGTACTTC
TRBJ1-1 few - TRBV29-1 CSVRDTNTEAFF TGCAGCGTTAGGGACACGAACACTGAAGCTTTCTTT
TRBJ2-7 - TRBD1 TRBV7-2 CASSSDRGPPYEQYF TGTGCCAGCAGCTCCGACAGGGGCCCCCCCTACGAGCAGTACTTC
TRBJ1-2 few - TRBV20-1 CSASQSNGYTF TGCAGTGCTAGCCAGTCAAATGGCTACACCTTC
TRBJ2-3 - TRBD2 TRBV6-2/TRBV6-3 CASSYPRAGGGDTQYF TGTGCCAGCAGTTACCCCCGAGCGGGAGGAGGAGATACGCAGTATTTT
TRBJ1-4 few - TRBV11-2 CASSRMGATNEKLFF TGTGCCAGCAGCCGTATGGGAGCAACTAATGAAAAACTGTTTTTT
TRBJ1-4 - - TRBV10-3 CAISESQFANEKLFF TGTGCCATCAGTGAGTCGCAATTCGCTAATGAAAAACTGTTTTTT
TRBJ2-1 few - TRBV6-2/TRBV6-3 CASNTGSYNEQFF TGTGCCAGCAATACAGGCTCCTACAATGAGCAGTTCTTC
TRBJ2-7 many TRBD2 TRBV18 CASSATIQGGNEQYF TGTGCCAGCTCAGCCACCATTCAGGGAGGGAATGAGCAGTACTTC
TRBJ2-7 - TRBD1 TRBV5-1 CASSTGQYEQYF TGCGCCAGCAGCACGGGACAGTACGAGCAGTACTTC
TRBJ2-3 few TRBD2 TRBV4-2 CASSHGLGTSGSTDTQYF TGTGCCAGCAGCCACGGGCTCGGGACTAGCGGGAGCACAGATACGCAGTATTTT
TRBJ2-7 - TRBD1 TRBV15 CATSRASPGQGTEQYF TGTGCCACCAGCAGAGCCTCCCCGGGACAGGGTACCGAGCAGTACTTC
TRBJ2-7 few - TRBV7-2 CASSQDRVSYEQYF TGTGCCAGCAGCCAGGACCGCGTCTCCTACGAGCAGTACTTC
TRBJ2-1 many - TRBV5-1 CASSLAMGLRNNEQFF TGCGCCAGCAGCTTGGCCATGGGACTGAGGAACAATGAGCAGTTCTTC
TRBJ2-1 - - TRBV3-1 CASSQARDEQFF TGTGCCAGCAGCCAAGCCCGCGATGAGCAGTTCTTC
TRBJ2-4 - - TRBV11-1 CASSFISPGGPLAKNIQYF TGTGCCAGCAGCTTTATTTCGCCCGGGGGTCCGTTGGCCAAAAACATTCAGTACTTC
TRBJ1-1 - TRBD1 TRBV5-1 CASSSPDRGHTEAFF TGCGCCAGCAGCTCCCCGGACAGGGGGCATACTGAAGCTTTCTTT
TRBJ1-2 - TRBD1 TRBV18 CASSPNQGAVGYTF TGTGCCAGCTCACCGAACCAGGGGGCCGTGGGCTACACCTTC
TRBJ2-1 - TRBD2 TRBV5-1 CASSLGSGTSGRGNEQFF TGCGCCAGCAGCTTGGGGTCCGGGACTAGCGGGAGAGGAAATGAGCAGTTCTTC
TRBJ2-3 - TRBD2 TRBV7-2 CASSLYGGSQRNTQYF TGTGCCAGCAGCCTCTATGGCGGGAGTCAAAGGAATACGCAGTATTTT
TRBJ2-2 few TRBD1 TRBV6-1 CASTSSRTGIYTGELFF TGTGCCAGCACCTCCTCCAGGACAGGGATTTACACCGGGGAGCTGTTTTTT
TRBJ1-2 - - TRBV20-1 CSARNEERVLGGYTF TGCAGTGCTAGAAACGAGGAGAGGGTTCTCGGGGGCTACACCTTC